The T cell receptor beta chain under discussion was sequenced for a study of OX40 agonist ivuxolimab in advanced cancers. With regard to the full study: Ivuxolimab was an agonistic, fully human IgG2 monoclonal antibody directed against OX40 (CD134), a costimulatory receptor. Intravenous ivuxolimab was administered to patients every 2 weeks at six dose levels: 0.01, 0.1, 0.3, 1.5, 3 and 10 mg/kg. Among the roughly 52 dose-escalation patients, about 20 had hepatocellular carcinoma, 15 or so melanoma, 9 renal cell carcinoma and 9 head and neck cancer. The dose-escalation cohort was almost 85% male with a mean age of approximately 60 years, ranging from roughly 23 to 85. Prior anti-PD-1, anti-PD-L1 or anti-CTLA-4 therapy was permitted, and 30% to 50% of dose-escalation patients had received checkpoint inhibitors. Partial responses occurred in three dose-escalation patients: two with cutaneous melanoma and one with hepatocellular carcinoma. The point of sequencing TCRbeta in the periphery was to test whether ivuxolimab changed TCR sequence diversity and drove clonal T-cell expansion. The paper reports the monotherapy dose-escalation portion (N of about 50 patients) of the phase I ivuxolimab trial.

Inclusive of the bounding cysteine and phenylalanine, the CDR3 is 12 residues long. Left in the record is the CDR3 DNA by itself, 36 bases read in frame from the first base. The germline V gene (reference sequence) yields WNHNN for CDR1 and SYGVQD for CDR2. Genomic DNA was isolated from the sorted cells so that the TCRbeta CDR3 region could be sequenced. The immunoSEQ Assay was used for sequencing of TCRbeta CDR3 regions. The table comes from immuneACCESS by way of TCRdb, which keeps in-frame sequences with V and J called. Part of the clones is missing from these tables; in studies checked, under half for an unresolved V gene and the rest for unknown reasons. In this sample the table shows about 62,000 clones, 79% of which occur a single time. The leading ten clones occupy approximately 10% of the sample. Overall study outcomes, separate from this receptor: Low levels of normalized T-cell clonal expansion were also seen in some nonresponding patients. In the 0.1-3.0 mg/kg groups, partial responders were among the patients with the lowest normalized peripheral clonal expansion, particularly in CD8+ T cells. At doses of 0.1 to 3.0 mg/kg, clonal expansion of both CD4+ and CD8+ blood T cells was observed from baseline to week 6. The antigen specificity of the clonally expanded peripheral T cells was not determined. On average, CD8+ T cells showed more expanded clones than CD4+ T cells after ivuxolimab.

This clone was seen a few times. Its antigen is currently not known. Base qualities are not recorded, but no much larger clone differs from it by a single base. The trial excluded patients who had a history of autoimmune disease or were on systemic immunosuppression. In every dose cohort, peripheral blood was drawn for TCR sequencing at baseline, cycle 4 day 1, and cycle 7 day 1. The samples were drawn from a first-in-human, open-label, multicenter phase I dose-escalation trial of ivuxolimab. Adults with locally advanced or metastatic head and neck squamous cell, hepatocellular, melanoma or renal cell carcinoma were enrolled in the trial. Before TCR sequencing, CD4+ T cells and CD8+ T cells were sorted from peripheral blood as separate populations.

The source is an adult with an advanced solid tumor such as melanoma, head and neck, liver or kidney cancer. The chain is made from TRBV10-1 and TRBJ1-2, with TRBD1 as a weak D call on 6 bases. The specimen comprised CD4+ or CD8+ T cells sorted from blood, sampled in a trial of the OX40 agonist ivuxolimab. The DNA sequence reads TGCAGGGGGGCAGGGTCTGGCTATGGCTACACCTTC. Its protein reads: CRGAGSGYGYTF.